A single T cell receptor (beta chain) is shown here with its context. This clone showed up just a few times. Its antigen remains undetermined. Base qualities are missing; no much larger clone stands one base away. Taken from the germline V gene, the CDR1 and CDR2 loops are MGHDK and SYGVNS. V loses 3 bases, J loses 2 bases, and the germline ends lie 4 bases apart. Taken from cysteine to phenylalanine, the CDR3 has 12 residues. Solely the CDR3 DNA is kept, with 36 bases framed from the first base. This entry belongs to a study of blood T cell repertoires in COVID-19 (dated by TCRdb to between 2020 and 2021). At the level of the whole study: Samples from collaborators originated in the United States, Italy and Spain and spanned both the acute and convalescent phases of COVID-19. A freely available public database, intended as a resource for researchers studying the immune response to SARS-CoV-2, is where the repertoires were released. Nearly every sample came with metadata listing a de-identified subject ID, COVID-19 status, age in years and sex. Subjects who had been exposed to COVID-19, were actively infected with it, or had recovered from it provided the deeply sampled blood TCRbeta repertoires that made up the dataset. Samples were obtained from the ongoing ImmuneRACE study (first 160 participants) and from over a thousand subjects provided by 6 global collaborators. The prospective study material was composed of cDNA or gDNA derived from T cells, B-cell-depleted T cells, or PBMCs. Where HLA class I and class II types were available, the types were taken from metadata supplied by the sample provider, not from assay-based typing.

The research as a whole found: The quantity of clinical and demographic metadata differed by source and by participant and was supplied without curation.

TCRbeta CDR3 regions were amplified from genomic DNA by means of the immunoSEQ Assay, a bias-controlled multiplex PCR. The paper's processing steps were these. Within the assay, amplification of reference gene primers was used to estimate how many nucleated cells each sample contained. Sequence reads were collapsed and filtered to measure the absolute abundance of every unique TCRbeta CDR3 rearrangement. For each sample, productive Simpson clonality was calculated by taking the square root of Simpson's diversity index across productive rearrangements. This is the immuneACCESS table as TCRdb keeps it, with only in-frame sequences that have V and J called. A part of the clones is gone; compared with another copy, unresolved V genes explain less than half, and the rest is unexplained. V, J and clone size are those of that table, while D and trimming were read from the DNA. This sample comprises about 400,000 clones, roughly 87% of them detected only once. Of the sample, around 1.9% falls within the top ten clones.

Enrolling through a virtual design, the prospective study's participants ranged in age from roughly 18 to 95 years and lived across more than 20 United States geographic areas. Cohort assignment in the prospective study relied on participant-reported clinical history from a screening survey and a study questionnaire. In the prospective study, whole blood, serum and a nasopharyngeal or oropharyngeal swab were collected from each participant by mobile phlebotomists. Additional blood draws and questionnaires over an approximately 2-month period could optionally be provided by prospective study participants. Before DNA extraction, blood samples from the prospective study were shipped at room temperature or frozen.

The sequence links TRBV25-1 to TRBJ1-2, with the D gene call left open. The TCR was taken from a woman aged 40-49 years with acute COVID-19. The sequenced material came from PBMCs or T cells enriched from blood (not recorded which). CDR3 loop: CASSDFNYGYTF. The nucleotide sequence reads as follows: TGTGCCAGCAGTGACTTCAACTATGGCTACACCTTC.